Presented here are 23 T cell receptor beta chains from one specimen sequenced in a study of blood T cells in healthy people across ages. A J-beta primer mix and a sample-barcoded 5' primer were used in a second PCR of about 7 to 12 cycles. TCRdb passed the 5' RACE reads through MiXCR, listing each CDR3 protein once. The sample contains hundreds of thousands of distinct CDR3 sequences, roughly 50% of which appear only once. Sample: blood. The source is a man aged 35-49 years in good health.

The genes are TRBV5-1 and TRBJ2-7; D perhaps matches TRBD2 (6 bases). The V end lost 0 bases, the J end lost 10 bases, and 17 bases lay between the germline ends. The CDR3 contains 14 residues. The germline gives CDR1 SGHRS, CDR2 YFSETQ. In nucleotides, the CDR3 is TGCGCCAGCAGCTTGGATCTAGCGACCTCTTCCCAGTACTTC. This sequence encodes CASSLDLATSSQYF.

This chain links TRBV6-5 with TRBJ2-5, with D tentatively TRBD1 (5 bases). V was clipped by 5 bases and J by 2 bases, with 18 bases between them. The CDR3 covers 16 residues. Germline loops: CDR1 MNHEY, CDR2 SVGAGI. The CDR3 region is CASSKHGQFSQETQYF. The CDR3 coding sequence is TGTGCCAGCAGTAAACACGGACAATTTAGTCAAGAGACCCAGTACTTC.

This clonotype was detected a few times. The V and J genes are TRBV27 and TRBJ2-5; 11 bases agree with TRBD2. CDR3 length: 15 residues. Germline CDR1 MNHEY, CDR2 SMNVEV (reference sequence). V trimming: 4 bases; J trimming: 5 bases; junction bases outside the gene matches: 6. DNA of the CDR3: TGTGCCAGCAGTTCCTATAGCGGGGGGGGGGAGACCCAGTACTTC. Its translation is CASSSYSGGGETQYF.

J is TRBJ1-1 and V is TRBV20-1; D ambiguous. Germline assignment: CDR1 DFQATT and CDR2 SNEGSKA (reference sequence). Trimming shortened V by 5 bases and J by 6 bases, and 19 bases separated the two germline ends. The length of the CDR3 is 14 residues. CDR3 DNA: TGCAGTGCTGCGACATACCACGAACCCCCTGAAGCTTTCTTT. Translated: CSAATYHEPPEAFF.

This chain connects TRBV4-2 to TRBJ1-2; 11 bases are shared with TRBD1. V was pared by 0 bases and J by 3 bases, with 15 bases of the junction left unmatched. The CDR3 contains 20 residues. Germline CDR1 is LGHNA and CDR2 is YNFKEQ. Here the CDR3 reads CASSQDLSRDRGFRDYGYTF. As DNA, the CDR3 is TGTGCCAGCAGCCAAGATCTCTCAAGGGACAGGGGGTTCAGGGACTATGGCTACACCTTC.

This clonotype was found a few times. At one boundary the junction diverges from the germline segment, which might be a read error. V is TRBV12-3 or TRBV12-4 and J is TRBJ1-5; D perhaps matches TRBD1 (5 bases). The CDR3 is made up of 15 amino acids. Written as DNA, the CDR3 is TGCGCCAGCAGCTTGTCAGGGACTAGCAATCAGCCCCAGCATTTT. Its translation: CASSLSGTSNQPQHF.

This clonotype came up a few times. This rearrangement joins TRBV20-1 to TRBJ1-1; D uncertain. With 8 bases removed from V and 3 bases from J, the gap between germline ends came to 7 bases. CDR3 length equals 10 residues. Germline CDR1 and CDR2: DFQATT and SNEGSKA (reference sequence). The CDR3 reads CSLAHTEAFF. The CDR3 DNA reads as TGCAGTTTAGCCCACACTGAAGCTTTCTTT.

Only a few counts were recorded for this clonotype. CDR3 sequence reads: CASSEGDEQFF. The CDR3 DNA reads TGTGCCAGCAGCGAGGGGGATGAGCAGTTCTTC. This chain uses TRBV7-2 with TRBJ2-1; a weak D match, TRBD1 (6 bases). V lost 5 bases and J 8 bases, leaving 7 bases between the germline ends. Per the germline V gene, CDR1 is SGHTA and CDR2 is FQGNSA. The CDR3 contains 11 residues. Variable domain in full (rest from reference TRBV7-2 and TRBJ2-1): GAGVSQSPSNKVTEKGKDVELRCDPISGHTALYWYRQSLGQGLEFLIYFQGNSAPDKSGLPSDRFSAERTGGSVSTLTIQRTQQEDSAVYLCASSEGDEQFFGPGTRLTVL.

The chain has TRBV11-2 and TRBJ1-2, with a possible D match to TRBD1 (6 bases). The germline V gene encodes CDR1 SGHAT and CDR2 FQNNGV. The V gene lost 5 bases and the J gene lost 7 bases, with 14 bases spanning the gap. The CDR3 has 13 amino acids. The CDR3 protein is CASSPRTVAGYTF. Written as DNA, the CDR3 is TGTGCCAGCAGCCCGAGGACAGTAGCTGGCTACACCTTC.

This rearrangement joins TRBV9 to TRBJ2-5; the D gene is possibly TRBD2 (6 bases). The CDR3 runs to 16 residues. V dropped 3 bases and J dropped 5 bases, with 20 bases sitting between them. Per the germline V gene, CDR1 is SGDLS and CDR2 is YYNGEE. Here the CDR3 DNA reads TGTGCCAGCAGCGCAGATTTTCGGGACTCTGGGGAGACCCAGTACTTC. It encodes CASSADFRDSGETQYF. The variable domain in full, completed from reference TRBV9 and TRBJ2-5, reads DSGVTQTPKHLITATGQRVTLRCSPRSGDLSVYWYQQSLDQGLQFLIQYYNGEERAKGNILERFSAQQFPDLHSELNLSSLELGDSALYFCASSADFRDSGETQYFGPGTRLLVL.

This clonotype was seen only a few times. This chain uses TRBV20-1 with TRBJ2-7, with TRBD1 as a possible D gene (6 bases). CDR1 and CDR2 from the germline V gene are DFQATT and SNEGSKA (reference sequence). The CDR3 consists of 13 residues. V was clipped by 2 bases and J by 3 bases, with 11 bases between them. The CDR3 region is CSARNRAHYEQYF. The CDR3 DNA reads as TGCAGTGCTAGAAACAGGGCCCACTACGAGCAGTACTTC.

The CDR3 coding sequence is TGTGCCAGCAGTGTGCCGGGACTAGCGGCCCCCTACGAGCAGTACTTC. This encodes CASSVPGLAAPYEQYF. The chain uses TRBV27 and TRBJ2-7, with TRBD2 matching over 11 bases. The CDR3 has 16 residues. CDR1 is MNHEY and CDR2 is SMNVEV in the germline V gene (reference sequence). V lost 5 bases, J lost 2 bases, and 8 bases stayed unmatched.

This clonotype was counted a few times. V is TRBV14 and J is TRBJ2-3, with 9 bases matching TRBD2. CDR3 length: 16 amino acids. Germline loops: CDR1 SGHDN, CDR2 FVKESK. Trimming removed 0 bases from V and 4 bases from J; junction bases left unmatched: 5. The CDR3 bases are TGTGCCAGCAGCCAAGATTTGGCGGGGGGGCCAGATACGCAGTATTTT. This encodes CASSQDLAGGPDTQYF.

This chain links TRBV19 with TRBJ2-3; 8 positions match TRBD2. With V trimmed by 7 bases and J by 6 bases, 9 bases remained unmatched. The CDR3 runs 14 residues. Germline-derived CDR1 and CDR2 are LNHDA and SQIVND (reference sequence). CDR3 sequence (DNA): TGTGCCAGTACCGGGACTAGTTCATCCGATACGCAGTATTTT. Translation gives CASTGTSSSDTQYF.

The rearrangement links TRBV12-3 or TRBV12-4 to TRBJ1-2; D gene unclear. The CDR3 contains 15 residues. Trimming shortened V by 7 bases and J by 3 bases, and 18 bases separated the two germline ends. CDR3: CASKGGHSRDYGYTF. Here the CDR3 DNA reads TGTGCCAGCAAAGGTGGGCACTCGAGGGACTATGGCTACACCTTC.

This clonotype was observed a few times. V is TRBV27 and J is TRBJ2-7; possible D gene TRBD2, 5 bases. Germline assignment: CDR1 MNHEY and CDR2 SMNVEV (reference sequence). This CDR3 has 12 residues. V lost 7 bases and J lost 5, with 12 bases in between. The CDR3 is CASNTERDEQYF. DNA for the CDR3: TGTGCCAGCAATACGGAGAGGGACGAGCAGTACTTC.

This clonotype was recorded a few times. This rearrangement joins TRBV7-2 to TRBJ2-7; D gene ambiguous. With 2 bases removed from V and 0 bases from J, the gap between germline ends came to 11 bases. The CDR3 loop spans 15 amino acids. In germline, CDR1 is SGHTA, CDR2 FQGNSA. The CDR3 coding sequence is TGTGCCAGCAGCTTAATGGTGTCAGGCTCCTACGAGCAGTACTTC. Translation: CASSLMVSGSYEQYF.

This clonotype appeared once. At one of its ends the junction is not consistent with the germline gene, which may arise from a read error. The CDR3 DNA reads TGCAGTACTAGTCAGCAGGGCGGCGTGGGCGAGCAGTACTTC. It translates to CSTSQQGGVGEQYF. This chain joins TRBV20-1 and TRBJ2-5, with D possibly being TRBD1 or TRBD2 (5 bases each). The better agreement between TRBJ2-7 and the DNA end casts doubt on the J call. Germline V gives CDR1 DFQATT, CDR2 SNEGSKA (reference sequence). This CDR3 is built from 14 residues.

Concerning this clonotype itself: This sequence may be a read error, since a much larger clone differs from it by one base. The genes are TRBV7-9 and TRBJ2-7; TRBD2 aligns across 7 bases. CDR1 and CDR2 from the germline V gene are SEHNR and FQNEAQ (reference sequence). This CDR3 comprises 14 residues. CDR3 coding DNA: TGTGCCGGCAGCTTAGCTAGCGGAACCTACGAGCAGTACTTC. The encoded protein is CAGSLASGTYEQYF.

This clonotype was counted a single time. V and J are TRBV27 and TRBJ2-1; D might be TRBD2 (6 bases). V lost 5 bases and J lost 15, with 17 bases in between. Germline loops: CDR1 MNHEY, CDR2 SMNVEV (reference sequence). The CDR3 loop spans 12 amino acids. This CDR3 is CASSLRDSKRFF. The CDR3 nucleotides read TGTGCCAGCAGTCTCCGGGACTCAAAACGGTTCTTC.

This chain joins TRBV18 and TRBJ2-1, with a possible D match to TRBD2 (6 bases). V gave up 3 bases and J gave up 2 bases, with 20 bases separating them. Germline V gene sequence: CDR1 KGHSH, CDR2 LQKENI. The CDR3 sequence is 18 residues long. CDR3 sequence: CASSPRVRGSPPYNEQFF. CDR3 nucleotides: TGTGCCAGCTCACCCCGGGTTCGGGGGTCCCCTCCCTACAATGAGCAGTTCTTC.

The rearrangement joins TRBV29-1 to TRBJ1-1; D is ambiguous. The V end lost 0 bases, the J end lost 0 bases, and 8 bases lay between the germline ends. This CDR3 spans 14 amino acids. Germline CDR1 SQVTM, CDR2 ANQGSEA. The CDR3 region has the DNA TGCAGCGTTGAAGATCCTGGCGTGAACACTGAAGCTTTCTTT. It codes for CSVEDPGVNTEAFF.

V and J are TRBV6-6 and TRBJ1-1; D is possibly TRBD1 (5 bases). Germline CDR1 reads MNHNY; CDR2 reads SVGAGI (reference sequence). The CDR3 totals 10 residues. Trimming cost V 7 bases and J 11 bases, with 11 bases left between them. The CDR3 region has the DNA TGTGCCAGCAACCAGGGTTGGGCTTTCTTT. It codes for CASNQGWAFF.